The source of this TCR beta chain is a study of cytotoxic CD8 clonotypes in ibrutinib-treated CLL. Study-level findings and limits: Clonality was higher at ibrutinib response and returned toward baseline at progression. Public clonotypes were uncommon and contracted or stayed stable on treatment.

This CDR3 has 15 amino acids. V shed 2 bases and J shed 4 bases, with 11 bases lying between them. The germline CDR1 and CDR2 sequences are SNHLY and FYNNEI. Using immunoSEQ multiplex PCR, the repertoire was profiled, and TCRdb retains in-frame clones only, with some absent. The sample lists approximately 32,000 clones; almost 70% were seen once. A note on this clone: Its antigen remains unknown.

The origin of this receptor is a human donor with chronic lymphocytic leukemia. The source material was PBMCs, sampled before ibrutinib treatment. The V and J genes are TRBV2 and TRBJ1-4; D gene uncertain. CDR3 nucleotides: TGTGCCAGCAGTGAACTGCTGGGATATAATGAAAAACTGTTTTTT. Amino acid sequence: CASSELLGYNEKLFF.